These T cell receptor beta chains were read from a single sample in a study of T-cell memory formation after mild COVID-19. TCRdb itself ran the 5' RACE reads through MiXCR, one entry per CDR3 protein. Of about 430,000 distinct CDR3 sequences detected, more than 15% appear once; the ten largest clones hold about a fifth. Sequenced sample: PBMCs or a T cell subset sorted from them (not recorded which). Every receptor here comes from a man between 18 and 29 years old who had mild COVID-19 (a few samples of this study predate the infection). Cell type and time point are not known. Both conserved end residues are part of each CDR3.

TRBJ1-1,TRBV6-6,CASSLPGTGRFSEAFF
TRBJ1-1,TRBV30,CAWSVGGTGINEAFF
TRBJ2-5,TRBV6-2/TRBV6-3,CASSDLPRTSGPETQYF
TRBJ2-1,TRBV6-2/TRBV6-3,CASSYLLSGVAFF
TRBJ2-1,TRBV7-9,CATTESSYNEQFF
TRBJ1-3,TRBV11-2,CASSLVPLWTLSGNTIYF
TRBJ2-7,TRBV7-8,CASSLAFQGKYEQYF
TRBJ1-4,TRBV27,CASSPPAGSGVGKLFF
TRBJ2-1,TRBV20-1,CSAPSTGTGHNEQFF
TRBJ1-1,TRBV28,CASGRIGDTEAFF
TRBJ1-5,TRBV6-6,CASSYPTGQGSQPQHF
TRBJ2-3,TRBV4-1,CASSRPTTGPTQYF
TRBJ1-1,TRBV28,CASSLLRVSTEAFF
TRBJ2-1,TRBV10-1,CASSEFAGTSGGNEQFF
TRBJ2-3,TRBV29-1,CSVLAGSTDTQYF
TRBJ2-3,TRBV5-1,CASNLAGGADTQYF
TRBJ2-1,TRBV7-3,CASSLYGGEQFF
TRBJ2-5,TRBV5-4,CASSFAETQYF
TRBJ2-5,TRBV12-3/TRBV12-4,CASSLTGYPQETQYF
TRBJ2-7,TRBV18,CASSPLQPGQGGYEQYF
TRBJ1-2,TRBV4-3,CASSQDGAETVDGYTF
TRBJ1-5,TRBV18,CASSPGPAYSNQPQHF
TRBJ2-1,TRBV12-3/TRBV12-4,CASSLSPGSYNEQFF
TRBJ1-4,TRBV13,CASSSRLGLQGKLFF
TRBJ2-2,TRBV9,CASGAAGNTGELFF
TRBJ2-3,TRBV4-3,CASSPGLADYTDTQYF
TRBJ2-5,TRBV20-1,CSARGAAQYF
TRBJ1-2,TRBV28,CASSRGQGDGYTF
TRBJ2-1,TRBV3-1,CASSQRTGDGNEQFF
TRBJ2-1,TRBV5-5,CASSHAQGDYNEQFF
TRBJ1-1,TRBV5-1,CASSLNAASKNTEAFF
TRBJ1-2,TRBV10-3,CAISEPGTDYGYTF
TRBJ1-2,TRBV5-4,CASSLESSPSYGYTF
TRBJ2-5,TRBV24-1,CATSTIEGFGETQYF
TRBJ1-2,TRBV20-1,CSARPLARGLVYYGYTF
TRBJ2-2,TRBV7-9,CASSLRRQVTVELFF
TRBJ1-5,TRBV4-3,CASSQDRVGDQPQHF
TRBJ2-5,TRBV23-1,CASSHPTSGGQETQYF
TRBJ1-2,TRBV7-2,CASSLGQGAGSNYGYTF
TRBJ2-1,TRBV20-1,CSTPGSGGDNEQFF
TRBJ1-5,TRBV5-6,CASSSVDRSVPQHF
TRBJ1-2,TRBV25-1,CASSKGFEGYTF
TRBJ2-7,TRBV6-2/TRBV6-3,CASSYGGRGNPYEQYF
TRBJ1-1,TRBV4-1,CASSQGRGRDTEAFF
TRBJ2-6,TRBV10-3,CAISEIEGHSGANVLTF
TRBJ2-3,TRBV4-3,CASSQDLRSGGTDTQYF
TRBJ2-5,TRBV11-2,CASSLGRAGGYETQYF
TRBJ1-2,TRBV7-3,CASSANHSPGQGGYTF
TRBJ2-5,TRBV2,CASGTSVKTQYF
TRBJ2-1,TRBV3-1,CASSPVGGGVYNEQFF
TRBJ2-7,TRBV18,CARTLGPYEQYF
TRBJ1-4,TRBV7-3,CASSLTGTGGEKLFF
TRBJ1-6,TRBV7-3,CASSSQPGFSPLHF
TRBJ2-6,TRBV7-2,CASSLGDSGANVLTF
TRBJ2-1,TRBV5-5,CASSPLGQGAGQFF
TRBJ1-1,TRBV27,CASSLFLGTEAFF
TRBJ2-1,TRBV6-6,CASSYVIEVDNEQFF
TRBJ2-1,TRBV13,CASSLVPGNEQVF
TRBJ1-6,TRBV28,CASRPDRGFSPLHF